This T cell receptor beta chain was profiled in a study of blood T cells in healthy people across ages. A second PCR of 7 to 11 cycles used a sample-barcoded 5' primer and a J-beta primer mix. Every cDNA molecule bore a tag from a template-switch adaptor containing 12 random nucleotides. A single record per CDR3 protein comes from TCRdb applying MiXCR to the 5' RACE reads. The data show 850,000 to 1,100,000 distinct CDR3 sequences, approximately 38% seen once. In germline, CDR1 is MNHEY, CDR2 SVGEGT. This CDR3 contains 13 residues. V was trimmed by 7 bases and J by 5 bases, leaving 13 bases between them. In this sample, this clonotype turned up a few times. The authors extracted at least 5.5 micrograms of total RNA per sample.

The sequenced sample was blood. This receptor was taken from a man aged 18-30 years in good health. This chain uses TRBV6-2 or TRBV6-3 with TRBJ2-3; tentatively, D is TRBD2 (7 bases). The CDR3 DNA reads TGTGCCAGCAAGGCGGGGGCCGGAGATACGCAGTATTTT. As protein: CASKAGAGDTQYF.